Below, 24 T cell receptor beta chains from the same sample are listed, as sequenced in a study of neurological immune-mediated disorders. TCRdb reprocessed the 5' RACE reads via MiXCR and lists one record per CDR3 protein. This sample carries about 30,000 distinct CDR3 sequences, approximately 6% of them seen once, and the ten largest clones take roughly 2%. The specimen sequenced was CD4+ T cells from blood. All receptors come from a woman aged 45-60 years in good health.

At least ten counts were recorded for this clonotype. The chain couples TRBV7-2 to TRBJ2-7, with D possibly TRBD1 on 6 matching bases. The CDR3 length is 15 residues. Trimming took 3 bases from V and 6 from J, leaving 18 bases between them. The germline V gene has CDR1 SGHTA and CDR2 FQGNSA. CDR3 in amino acids: CASSFNKQGQGEQYF. For the CDR3, the DNA is TGTGCCAGCAGCTTTAACAAGCAGGGGCAGGGCGAGCAGTACTTC.

This clonotype has at least ten counts. The chain recombines TRBV10-3 with TRBJ2-7; D might be TRBD1 (5 bases). From germline, CDR1 is ENHRY and CDR2 SYGVKD. V was shortened by 0 bases and J by 7 bases, with 19 bases between the two germline ends. The CDR3 runs 16 residues. The DNA of the CDR3 is TGTGCCATCAGTGAGTCTGGTCCCAGGGTCCTGAATGAGCAGTACTTC. It codes for CAISESGPRVLNEQYF.

This clonotype was recorded many times. The rearrangement joins TRBV11-2 to TRBJ1-2; the match to TRBD1 covers 7 bases. CDR1 and CDR2 from the germline V gene are SGHAT and FQNNGV. The V gene end was trimmed by 2 bases and the J gene end by 5 bases; junction bases not matched to a gene: 11. The CDR3 covers 16 residues. As DNA, the CDR3 is TGTGCCAGCAGCTTACAGGGACAGAGGAACCCTTATGGCTACACCTTC. It yields the protein CASSLQGQRNPYGYTF.

This clonotype was seen repeatedly, ten times or more. The chain uses TRBV12-5 and TRBJ2-1; D gene unclear. The CDR3 runs 15 residues. Germline V gene data show CDR1 as LGHNT and CDR2 as FRNRAP. The V gene lost 1 base and the J gene lost 5 bases, with 12 bases spanning the gap. DNA for the CDR3: TGTGCTAGTGGTTTGGGAAGGGCGTCGGACAATGAGCAGTTCTTC. Translated, it gives CASGLGRASDNEQFF.

This clonotype was picked up many times. The chain is built from TRBV3-1 and TRBJ2-3, with TRBD2 identical over 9 bases. The CDR3 has 13 residues. V gave up 8 bases and J gave up 6 bases; unmatched junction bases: 6. Germline V lookup: CDR1 LGHDT, CDR2 YNNKEL (reference sequence). CDR3 amino acids: CASLAGPGDTQYF. CDR3 coding DNA: TGTGCCAGCCTAGCGGGACCGGGGGATACGCAGTATTTT.

The table lists this clonotype with many counts. V and J are TRBV2 and TRBJ1-5; D not resolved. The V and J ends lost 5 bases and 5 bases respectively, with 13 bases between them. This CDR3 is built from 14 residues. CDR1 and CDR2 (germline): SNHLY, FYNNEI. The CDR3 loop is CASSYRPRDQPQHF. CDR3 in DNA: TGTGCCAGCAGTTATCGGCCCCGGGATCAGCCCCAGCATTTT.

At least ten counts were recorded for this clonotype. In DNA form, the CDR3 reads TGCAGTGCTAGAGATGGGGCGGTAGAAGGTGTCAAAAACATTCAGTACTTC. Protein: CSARDGAVEGVKNIQYF. This chain uses TRBV20-1 with TRBJ2-4; TRBD1 is a possible D gene (5 bases). This CDR3 contains 17 residues. The V and J ends lost 0 bases and 3 bases respectively, with 18 bases between them. Germline V CDR1 and CDR2: DFQATT, SNEGSKA (reference sequence).

This clonotype was seen many times. The chain uses TRBV5-4 and TRBJ2-3, with TRBD2 as a possible D gene (6 bases). Trimming removed 3 bases from V and 1 base from J, with 15 bases in between. The germline V gene has CDR1 SGHNT and CDR2 YYREEE (reference sequence). CDR3 length: 16 residues. The CDR3 DNA follows: TGTGCCAGCAGCTCGTACGCAGGCGGGGGCACAGATACGCAGTATTTT. Translation gives CASSSYAGGGTDTQYF.

In this sample, this clonotype turned up many times. This chain connects TRBV28 to TRBJ2-1; D might be TRBD1 (6 bases). Germline CDR1 MDHEN, CDR2 SYDVKM. V shed 5 bases and J shed 1 base, with 15 bases lying between them. The CDR3 is 16 amino acids. In nucleotides, the CDR3 is TGTGCCAGCAGTCCTACAGGGTTCGGTTCCTACAATGAGCAGTTCTTC. Translating gives CASSPTGFGSYNEQFF.

At least ten counts were recorded for this clonotype. This chain links TRBV20-1 with TRBJ2-1; tentative D call: TRBD1 (6 bases). This CDR3 region has 13 residues. Trimming shortened V by 5 bases and J by 2 bases, and 10 bases separated the two germline ends. CDR1 and CDR2 from the germline V gene are DFQATT and SNEGSKA (reference sequence). This CDR3 reads CSAEDSPYNEQFF. The DNA for the CDR3 is TGCAGTGCTGAGGACAGTCCCTACAATGAGCAGTTCTTC.

This clonotype was counted many times. The chain employs TRBV19 and TRBJ2-3; D may be TRBD2 (6 bases). CDR3 length: 13 residues. Between the trimmed V and J ends, which lost 9 bases and 1 base, there was a span of 11 bases. Germline CDR1 reads LNHDA; CDR2 reads SQIVND (reference sequence). The CDR3 sequence is CASRGGGTDTQYF. The CDR3 DNA sequence: TGTGCCAGCCGTGGAGGGGGCACAGATACGCAGTATTTT.

This clonotype was detected ten times or more. The rearrangement uses TRBV20-1 and TRBJ1-1; D may be TRBD1 (5 bases). Germline CDR1 DFQATT, CDR2 SNEGSKA (reference sequence). The CDR3 has 15 amino acids. V lost 3 bases to trimming and J lost 1 base, with 15 bases between them. CDR3 in amino acids: CSARRSGRKNTEAFF. For the CDR3, the DNA is TGCAGTGCTAGGCGATCGGGACGTAAGAACACTGAAGCTTTCTTT.

This clonotype was observed at least ten times. The chain recombines TRBV12-3 or TRBV12-4 with TRBJ2-1; 7 bases fit TRBD2. The CDR3 sequence is 13 residues long. The J segment lost 8 bases and the V segment lost 2 bases, leaving 3 bases of the junction unmatched. The CDR3 DNA reads TGTGCCAGCAGTTTAAACCGGGGGGATGAGCAGTTCTTC. This sequence encodes CASSLNRGDEQFF.

At least ten counts were recorded for this clonotype. This chain uses TRBV14 with TRBJ1-1; D ambiguous. The germline CDR1 and CDR2 sequences are SGHDN and FVKESK. The CDR3 is 18 residues long. Trimming removed 5 bases at V and 7 bases at J, with 29 bases between. The chain's CDR3 is CASSYVSIRAGHGGEAFF. The CDR3, as DNA: TGTGCCAGCAGCTACGTCTCTATCCGGGCAGGCCACGGTGGTGAAGCTTTCTTT.

The table lists this clonotype with a few counts. The rearrangement joins TRBV18 to TRBJ2-6; no clear D gene. Germline CDR1 KGHSH, CDR2 LQKENI. The CDR3 runs 13 residues. Trimming removed 3 bases at V and 5 bases at J, with 5 bases between. Here the CDR3 DNA reads TGTGCCAGCTCACCGCCGTGGGCCAACGTCCTGACTTTC. This codes for CASSPPWANVLTF.

J is TRBJ1-1 and V is TRBV12-3 or TRBV12-4; D ambiguous. Trimming stripped 9 bases from V and 8 bases from J, with 16 bases between. CDR3 size: 12 residues. DNA for the CDR3: TGTGCCAGATCTGGGGTGGATGTCGAAGCTTTCTTT. Its translation: CARSGVDVEAFF.

This clonotype came up many times. V and J are TRBV29-1 and TRBJ2-2; 12 nucleotides match TRBD2. Germline CDR1 reads SQVTM; CDR2 reads ANQGSEA. Germline trimming cut 4 bases from V and 0 bases from J; bases unmatched to any gene: 3. The CDR3 is 16 amino acids. The CDR3 nucleotides read TGCAGCGTTGGTCTAGCGGGGGGGACGAACACCGGGGAGCTGTTTTTT. Translation gives CSVGLAGGTNTGELFF.

The table lists this clonotype with many counts. This chain joins TRBV28 and TRBJ2-7; D is undetermined. This CDR3 is built from 12 residues. Germline V gene data show CDR1 as MDHEN and CDR2 as SYDVKM. V was pared by 6 bases and J by 5 bases, with 11 bases between. The CDR3 protein is CASRADGDEQYF. The CDR3 coding sequence is TGTGCCAGCAGGGCGGACGGAGACGAGCAGTACTTC.

This clonotype has at least ten counts. The chain combines TRBV27 with TRBJ1-5; D is unresolved. The V and J ends lost 3 bases and 2 bases respectively, with 8 bases between them. The CDR3 spans 14 residues. Germline values: CDR1 MNHEY, CDR2 SMNVEV (reference sequence). This CDR3 is CASSLERGNQPQHF. Here the CDR3 DNA reads TGTGCCAGCAGTTTGGAAAGAGGCAATCAGCCCCAGCATTTT.

This clonotype was observed at least ten times. The V gene is TRBV20-1, the J gene TRBJ2-2, with D possibly being TRBD2 (5 bases). The germline V gene has CDR1 DFQATT and CDR2 SNEGSKA (reference sequence). V was clipped by 5 bases and J by 3 bases, with 19 bases between them. The CDR3 runs 16 residues. Here the CDR3 reads CSALHSTGRYTGELFF. CDR3 coding DNA: TGCAGTGCTCTCCACTCGACGGGAAGGTACACCGGGGAGCTGTTTTTT.

This clonotype came up many times. The V and J genes are TRBV29-1 and TRBJ1-1; 8 bases are a match to TRBD1. The CDR3 sequence is 15 residues long. V dropped 4 bases and J dropped 1; count of bases not matched to a gene: 8. Germline loops: CDR1 SQVTM, CDR2 ANQGSEA. CDR3 sequence reads: CSVGQGRSGNTEAFF. The CDR3 DNA sequence: TGCAGCGTTGGACAGGGGCGATCGGGGAACACTGAAGCTTTCTTT.

This clonotype has only a few counts. The V and J genes are TRBV2 and TRBJ2-7; D gene unclear. Germline V CDR1 and CDR2: SNHLY, FYNNEI. The V and J ends lost 4 bases and 0 bases respectively, with 4 bases between them. The CDR3 contains 12 residues. The CDR3 region has the DNA TGTGCCAGCAGTGGGCCCTCCTACGAGCAGTACTTC. Protein sequence: CASSGPSYEQYF.

The sample holds many counts of this clonotype. The genes are TRBV20-1 and TRBJ2-1; 10 bases map to TRBD1. This CDR3 contains 17 residues. Per the germline V gene, CDR1 is DFQATT and CDR2 is SNEGSKA (reference sequence). J was trimmed by 6 bases and V by 3 bases; bases with no gene match: 14. The CDR3 loop is CSASDNTGQGIPNEQFF. The DNA for the CDR3 is TGCAGTGCTAGCGATAATACGGGACAGGGGATCCCCAATGAGCAGTTCTTC.

Many counts were recorded for this clonotype. This chain uses TRBV28 with TRBJ2-7; perhaps TRBD2 as D (6 bases). Looked up from germline, CDR1 is MDHEN and CDR2 is SYDVKM. Trimming cost V 2 bases and J 0 bases, with 11 bases left between them. There are 15 residues in the CDR3. The CDR3 loop reads CASSLGGEDSYEQYF. DNA of the CDR3: TGTGCCAGCAGTTTAGGAGGGGAGGACTCCTACGAGCAGTACTTC.